These 24 T cell receptor beta chains share one sample of origin, sequenced in a study of CD8 T cells in Susac syndrome. The authors reverse transcribed roughly 0.5 to 1 ug RNA with random hexamers. TCRdb reprocessed the immunoSEQ multiplex PCR reads with MiXCR, giving one entry per CDR3 protein. This sample has a few hundred thousand distinct CDR3 sequences, with about 94% found just once. Sequencing was done on a sample of CD8+ T cells from PBMCs. The receptors were gathered from a human donor with multiple sclerosis.

V gene TRBV27 combines with J gene TRBJ1-1, with a possible D match to TRBD1 (6 bases). This CDR3 has 15 amino acids. Per the germline V gene, CDR1 is MNHEY and CDR2 is SMNVEV (reference sequence). The ends were cut back, 6 bases at V and 3 bases at J, with 17 bases in the middle. Written as DNA, the CDR3 is TGTGCCAGCAGCTATAAGGGGGTATCCTACACTGAAGCTTTCTTT. Translating gives CASSYKGVSYTEAFF.

This clonotype was detected only once. V and J are TRBV9 and TRBJ1-1; D ambiguous. V gave up 4 bases and J gave up 3 bases, with 19 bases separating them. The CDR3 runs 16 residues. Germline V CDR1 and CDR2: SGDLS, YYNGEE. Here the CDR3 DNA reads TGTGCCAGCAGCCCTTTTATCAACGGCGTGGACACTGAAGCTTTCTTT. It encodes CASSPFINGVDTEAFF.

This chain uses TRBV9 with TRBJ1-2; D ambiguous. The CDR3 sequence is 12 residues long. The V end was cut by 3 bases, the J end by 8 bases, with 11 bases between. The germline V gene encodes CDR1 SGDLS and CDR2 YYNGEE. The CDR3 is CASSAGLRGYTF. Here the CDR3 DNA reads TGTGCCAGCAGCGCAGGCCTTCGCGGCTACACCTTC.

The gene calls are TRBV10-1 and TRBJ2-7; 9 bases line up with TRBD1. The V gene's germline CDR1 is WNHNN and CDR2 SYGVQD (reference sequence). The length of the CDR3 is 17 residues. Trimming removed 0 bases from V and 0 bases from J; junction bases left unmatched: 6. CDR3 loop: CASSESGGQGSSYEQYF. The DNA for the CDR3 is TGCGCCAGCAGTGAGTCGGGGGGACAGGGCAGCTCCTACGAGCAGTACTTC.

V gene TRBV20-1 combines with J gene TRBJ2-3, with D perhaps matching TRBD2 (7 bases). Between the trimmed V and J ends, which lost 5 bases and 14 bases, there was a span of 17 bases. CDR3 length: 11 residues. CDR1 is DFQATT, CDR2 SNEGSKA, per germline (reference sequence). As DNA, the CDR3 is TGCAGTGCTCTTCTCCTGGGGGGGGCGTATTTT. Translation gives CSALLLGGAYF.

The count of this clonotype is one. The V call is TRBV29-1, the J call TRBJ1-1; no clear D. Germline CDR1 SQVTM, CDR2 ANQGSEA. The CDR3 contains 12 residues. The ends were cut back, 5 bases at V and 1 base at J, with 8 bases in the middle. CDR3 bases: TGCAGCGTTCGGCCCTCGAACACTGAAGCTTTCTTT. This codes for CSVRPSNTEAFF.

V and J are TRBV9 and TRBJ2-7, with TRBD2 matching over 7 bases. Germline loops: CDR1 SGDLS, CDR2 YYNGEE. The J segment lost 7 bases and the V segment lost 0 bases, leaving 10 bases of the junction unmatched. The CDR3 sequence is 15 residues long. This chain's CDR3 is CASSVDTGGLLEQYF. In DNA form, the CDR3 reads TGTGCCAGCAGCGTAGATACGGGGGGTCTTTTGGAGCAGTACTTC. The complete variable domain, with remaining parts taken from reference TRBV9 and TRBJ2-7, reads DSGVTQTPKHLITATGQRVTLRCSPRSGDLSVYWYQQSLDQGLQFLIQYYNGEERAKGNILERFSAQQFPDLHSELNLSSLELGDSALYFCASSVDTGGLLEQYFGPGTRLTVT.

The chain links TRBV7-3 to TRBJ2-1; either TRBD1 or TRBD2 may fit D (5 bases each). The V end was cut by 4 bases, the J end by 10 bases, with 14 bases between. The CDR3 is 13 residues long. In germline, CDR1 is SGHTA, CDR2 FQGTGA. The CDR3 DNA is TGTGCCAGCAGCTCGGGACGCCAGGAGGAGCAGTTCTTC. Translated, it gives CASSSGRQEEQFF.

The chain combines TRBV9 with TRBJ2-7; the D is unclear. Germline V gene data show CDR1 as SGDLS and CDR2 as YYNGEE. V dropped 1 base and J dropped 5 bases, with 13 bases sitting between them. The CDR3 sequence is 14 residues long. Written as DNA, the CDR3 is TGTGCCAGCAGCGTAAGCTCTGCCTCTCACGAGCAGTACTTC. Its translation: CASSVSSASHEQYF.

The V gene is TRBV25-1, the J gene TRBJ2-5; 12 bases are shared with TRBD2. In germline, CDR1 is MGHDK, CDR2 SYGVNS. This CDR3 is 16 amino acids long. J was trimmed by 3 bases and V by 5 bases; bases with no gene match: 7. The CDR3 DNA sequence: TGTGCCAGCAGTCAACCCCGACTAGCGGGAGAAGAGACCCAGTACTTC. Its translation is CASSQPRLAGEETQYF.

The J gene is TRBJ2-2, the V gene TRBV4-2; D is unresolved. Per germline, CDR1 LGHNA and CDR2 YNFKEQ. CDR3 length: 12 residues. V lost 0 bases and J lost 7, with 3 bases in between. The CDR3 reads CASSQELGELFF. DNA for the CDR3: TGTGCCAGCAGCCAAGAACTCGGGGAGCTGTTTTTT.

The chain employs TRBV4-3 and TRBJ1-2, with 10 nucleotides matching TRBD1. Germline V CDR1 and CDR2: LGHNA, YSLEER. There are 19 residues in the CDR3. V trimming: 0 bases; J trimming: 0 bases; junction bases outside the gene matches: 10. The CDR3 region is CASSQDLSGDRGPNYGYTF. In DNA form, the CDR3 reads TGCGCCAGCAGCCAAGATCTTAGCGGGGACAGGGGCCCTAACTATGGCTACACCTTC.

The genes are TRBV2 and TRBJ1-5; D is unresolved. Germline lookup yields CDR1 SNHLY and CDR2 FYNNEI. The CDR3 is 13 amino acids. The V end was cut by 7 bases, the J end by 6 bases, with 13 bases between. The CDR3 DNA is TGTGCCAGCAACTACCGACTTGGTCAGCCCCAGCATTTT. Encoded protein: CASNYRLGQPQHF.

The chain links TRBV2 to TRBJ2-3; 7 bases are a match to TRBD2. CDR1 and CDR2 from the germline V gene are SNHLY and FYNNEI. V trimming: 4 bases; J trimming: 3 bases; junction bases outside the gene matches: 13. The CDR3 totals 17 residues. CDR3 amino acids: CASSGEGRAGRTDTQYF. The CDR3 DNA sequence: TGTGCCAGCAGTGGAGAAGGGCGAGCGGGGAGAACAGATACGCAGTATTTT.

The chain's CDR3 is CSVEWGNDGGYEQYF. The CDR3 DNA is TGCAGCGTTGAGTGGGGGAATGACGGGGGCTACGAGCAGTACTTC. This chain connects TRBV29-1 to TRBJ2-7; D is perhaps TRBD2 (6 bases). The CDR3 extends over 15 amino acids. Per germline, CDR1 SQVTM and CDR2 ANQGSEA. The V end was cut by 3 bases, the J end by 3 bases, with 18 bases between.

The chain combines TRBV3-1 with TRBJ2-1; a possible D gene is TRBD1 (5 bases). V was pared by 1 base and J by 16 bases, with 20 bases between. CDR1 and CDR2 (germline): LGHDT, YNNKEL (reference sequence). CDR3 length equals 14 residues. Written as DNA, the CDR3 is TGTGCCAGCAGCCAAGCTGGGCCACCCAAAGGGGAATTCTTC. Translating gives CASSQAGPPKGEFF.

The V and J genes are TRBV7-9 and TRBJ2-1; 7 bases are shared with TRBD2. This CDR3 is 17 amino acids long. Trimming removed 5 bases from V and 6 bases from J; junction bases left unmatched: 16. CDR1 SEHNR and CDR2 FQNEAQ come from the germline V gene (reference sequence). In DNA form, the CDR3 reads TGTGCCAGCAGCCCGCCTGGACTGGTCTGGGAGGGCAATGAGCAGTTCTTC. It specifies CASSPPGLVWEGNEQFF.

The gene calls are TRBV5-6 and TRBJ2-1; TRBD2 might be the D (6 bases). CDR1 SGHDT and CDR2 YYEEEE come from the germline V gene. The CDR3 is 15 residues long. V lost 0 bases and J lost 4, with 11 bases in between. The CDR3 spells CASSLAGVAYNEQFF. The CDR3 DNA is TGTGCCAGCAGCTTGGCGGGAGTCGCGTACAATGAGCAGTTCTTC.

The J gene is TRBJ2-1, the V gene TRBV4-1; D remains unclear. V dropped 3 bases and J dropped 3 bases, with 6 bases sitting between them. The CDR3 is made up of 13 amino acids. The germline gives CDR1 MGHRA, CDR2 YSYEKL. The CDR3 sequence: CASSQVYYNEQFF. The CDR3 DNA reads as TGCGCCAGCAGCCAGGTCTACTACAATGAGCAGTTCTTC.

This sequence joins TRBV6-5 and TRBJ2-7; perhaps TRBD2 as D (7 bases). V was pared by 7 bases and J by 3 bases, with 19 bases between. Per the germline V gene, CDR1 is MNHEY and CDR2 is SVGAGI. This CDR3 has 15 amino acids. CDR3 coding DNA: TGTGCCAGCACCAAGGGGGGAGGGTTAGGCTACGAGCAGTACTTC. This translates into CASTKGGGLGYEQYF.

V usage is TRBV4-1 and J usage is TRBJ1-1; TRBD1 aligns across 9 bases. Germline V gives CDR1 MGHRA, CDR2 YSYEKL. The CDR3 runs to 15 residues. Unmatched junction bases numbered 10, after V lost 3 bases and J lost 8 bases. CDR3 residues: CASSQTQGAVREAFF. Here the CDR3 DNA reads TGCGCCAGCAGCCAGACACAGGGGGCGGTTCGGGAAGCTTTCTTT.

This sequence joins TRBV2 and TRBJ2-7; D is undetermined. V gave up 6 bases and J gave up 6 bases, with 9 bases separating them. The germline V gene has CDR1 SNHLY and CDR2 FYNNEI. The CDR3 length is 11 residues. CDR3 loop: CASREWGEQYF. The CDR3 DNA is TGTGCCAGCAGGGAATGGGGCGAGCAGTACTTC. Full variable domain (rest looked up from reference TRBV2 and TRBJ2-7): EPEVTQTPSHQVTQMGQEVILRCVPISNHLYFYWYRQILGQKVEFLVSFYNNEISEKSEIFDDQFSVERPDGSNFTLKIRSTKLEDSAMYFCASREWGEQYFGPGTRLTVT.

The chain combines TRBV30 with TRBJ1-1; TRBD1 aligns across 8 bases. V was pared by 5 bases and J by 4 bases, with 3 bases of the junction left unmatched. Germline CDR1 reads GTSNPN; CDR2 reads SVGIG (reference sequence). This CDR3 has 12 amino acids. The CDR3 DNA reads as TGTGCCTGGGGACAGGGAGTCACTGAAGCTTTCTTT. Protein product: CAWGQGVTEAFF.

The chain links TRBV15 to TRBJ1-4, with TRBD1 identical over 8 bases. The CDR3 is 13 amino acids. Germline CDR1 reads LNHNV; CDR2 reads YYDKDF (reference sequence). J gave up 7 bases and V 8 bases, and 6 bases lay outside the gene matches. The CDR3 spells CATRTGRGEKLFF. The DNA for the CDR3 is TGTGCCACCCGGACAGGGCGAGGTGAAAAACTGTTTTTT.